This passage covers 9 T cell receptor beta chains from one sample sequenced in a study of blood T cell repertoires in COVID-19. Clones were read by immunoSEQ multiplex PCR, and TCRdb kept only the in-frame ones, dropping some. The sample carries some 66,000 clones, around 76% recorded once. Sequencing input: peripheral blood. These receptors all stem from a woman of 80 years or more with acute or convalescent COVID-19.

This sequence joins TRBV28 and TRBJ2-3, with 7 nucleotides matching TRBD2. In germline, CDR1 is MDHEN, CDR2 SYDVKM. The CDR3 has 13 residues. For the CDR3, the DNA is TGTGCGGGGGGGGTGGATAGCACAGATACGCAGTATTTT. This codes for CAGGVDSTDTQYF. The whole variable domain, remainder taken from reference TRBV28 and TRBJ2-3, is DVKVTQSSRYLVKRTGEKVFLECVQDMDHENMFWYRQDPGLGLRLIYFSYDVKMKEKGDIPEGYSVSREKKERFSLILESASTNQTSMYLCAGGVDSTDTQYFGPGTRLTVL.

The chain has TRBV2 and TRBJ1-5; D call uncertain. Trimming shortened V by 7 bases and J by 0 bases, and 10 bases separated the two germline ends. Germline V gene data show CDR1 as SNHLY and CDR2 as FYNNEI. This CDR3 has 14 amino acids. In nucleotides, the CDR3 is TGTGCCAGCACTGGAGGGAATAGCAATCAGCCCCAGCATTTT. Residues: CASTGGNSNQPQHF.

This chain connects TRBV30 to TRBJ1-5, with D possibly matching TRBD1 (5 bases). Trimming removed 2 bases at V and 5 bases at J, with 10 bases between. CDR3 length equals 13 residues. The germline V gene has CDR1 GTSNPN and CDR2 SVGIG (reference sequence). This CDR3 reads CAWSPGGDQPQHF. The CDR3 region has the DNA TGTGCCTGGAGTCCGGGAGGGGATCAGCCCCAGCATTTT.

V usage is TRBV6-6 and J usage is TRBJ1-2, with no clear D. The CDR3 consists of 13 residues. V was cut by 5 bases and J by 0 bases, with 7 bases left in between. Germline assignment: CDR1 MNHNY and CDR2 SVGAGI (reference sequence). CDR3 sequence reads: CASSIVPNYGYTF. The CDR3 bases are TGTGCCAGCAGTATAGTACCTAACTATGGCTACACCTTC.

The V call is TRBV5-1, the J call TRBJ1-6; TRBD1 aligns across 7 bases. V was pared by 4 bases and J by 6 bases, with 10 bases of the junction left unmatched. The CDR3 totals 16 residues. CDR1 is SGHRS, CDR2 YFSETQ, per germline. CDR3 loop: CASSRWTGPSNSPLHF. CDR3 coding DNA: TGCGCCAGCAGCCGATGGACAGGACCTTCTAATTCACCCCTCCACTTT.

The chain employs TRBV27 and TRBJ2-1; D might be TRBD2 (6 bases). Germline V gene lookup returns CDR1 MNHEY and CDR2 SMNVEV (reference sequence). V lost 2 bases to trimming and J lost 4 bases, with 12 bases between them. This CDR3 spans 15 amino acids. The CDR3 coding sequence is TGTGCCAGCAGTTTAAGGCCCGGGACTTACAATGAGCAGTTCTTC. Residues: CASSLRPGTYNEQFF.

The chain uses TRBV5-6 and TRBJ2-5; 9 nucleotides align to TRBD2. Looked up from germline, CDR1 is SGHDT and CDR2 is YYEEEE. V lost 5 bases to trimming and J lost 4 bases; unmatched junction nucleotides: 21. This CDR3 spans 19 amino acids. CDR3 residues: CASSVGPPGAGGFGETQYF. CDR3 bases: TGTGCCAGCAGTGTAGGACCCCCAGGAGCGGGAGGTTTTGGAGAGACCCAGTACTTC.

The CDR3 bases are TGTGCCAGCAGCTCGGGACTAGCGGGCACAGATACGCAGTATTTT. It encodes CASSSGLAGTDTQYF. The chain links TRBV5-4 to TRBJ2-3, with 11 nucleotides matching TRBD2. Germline CDR1 and CDR2: SGHNT and YYREEE (reference sequence). This CDR3 has 15 amino acids. With 3 bases clipped from V and 1 base from J, the junction kept 1 base outside the gene matches. The full variable domain, rest sourced from reference TRBV5-4 and TRBJ2-3, is ETGVTQSPTHLIKTRGQQVTLRCSSQSGHNTVSWYQQALGQGPQFIFQYYREEENGRGNFPPRFSGLQFPNYSSELNVNALELDDSALYLCASSSGLAGTDTQYFGPGTRLTVL.

The DNA of the CDR3 is TGTGCTACTGTCAGGGATAACACTGAAGCTTTCTTT. This translates into CATVRDNTEAFF. This rearrangement joins TRBV12-5 to TRBJ1-1, with TRBD1 as a possible D gene (5 bases). V was shortened by 10 bases and J by 2 bases, with 11 bases between the two germline ends. This CDR3 is 12 amino acids long. The germline V gene has CDR1 LGHNT and CDR2 FRNRAP.